This TCR beta chain was identified during a study of T cells after yellow fever vaccination. Study-wide findings and caveats: The bulk population could contribute abundant contaminating clonotypes to FACS-sorted repertoires. Peaking on day 5 versus 15, the secondary response was faster but weaker. Booster samples showed a return of most primary-vaccination clones (about 96% CD4, approximately 88% CD8).

With V trimmed by 2 bases and J by 5 bases, 12 bases remained unmatched. The germline gives CDR1 LGHNT, CDR2 FRNRAP. The CDR3 sequence is 19 residues long. MiXCR was run by TCRdb on the 5' RACE reads, yielding one entry per CDR3 protein. In the table there are some 500,000 distinct CDR3 sequences, about 14% of which are singletons. A note on this clonotype: Its antigen remains unknown.

The J gene is TRBJ1-6, the V gene TRBV12-5; 10 bases are shared with TRBD1. Material: PBMCs, obtained on the day of the yellow fever booster vaccination. The sequence was collected from a man aged 30 to 39 who received the YFV17D yellow fever vaccine. The CDR3 is CASGLRSLGQGYNNSPLHF. CDR3 DNA: TGTGCTAGTGGTTTGAGGTCACTGGGACAGGGGTACAATAATTCACCCCTCCACTTT. The whole variable domain, remainder taken from reference TRBV12-5 and TRBJ1-6, is DARVTQTPRHKVTEMGQEVTMRCQPILGHNTVFWYRQTMMQGLELLAYFRNRAPLDDSGMPKDRFSAEMPDATLATLKIQPSEPRDSAVYFCASGLRSLGQGYNNSPLHFGNGTRLTVT.